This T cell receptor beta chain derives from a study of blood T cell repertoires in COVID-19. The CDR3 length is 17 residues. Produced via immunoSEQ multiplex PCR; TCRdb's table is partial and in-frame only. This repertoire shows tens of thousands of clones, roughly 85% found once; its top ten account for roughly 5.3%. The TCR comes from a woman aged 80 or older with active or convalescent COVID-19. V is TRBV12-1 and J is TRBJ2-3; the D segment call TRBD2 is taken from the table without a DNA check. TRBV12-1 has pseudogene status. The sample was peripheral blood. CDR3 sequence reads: CASSFEKTSGVTDTQYF. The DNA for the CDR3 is TGTGCCAGCAGCTTCGAAAAGACTAGCGGGGTCACAGATACGCAGTATTTT.